The clone carrying this TCR beta chain appeared a few times. The antigen is undetermined. TCRdb re-called the reads with MiXCR, one entry per CDR3 protein. This table holds some 400,000 distinct CDR3 sequences, 15% to 20% found once. The sample comes from a study of T cell repertoires in cytomegalovirus infection. The overall study: The public TCR beta signatures pointed to both CMV infection and matching HLA type.

Regarding the study as a whole: CMV carriers having the relevant HLA were flagged by cumulative public TCR beta family frequency. CMV-specific TCR beta clonotypes restricted by HLA-C dominated the ex vivo response.

The clonotype originates from a human donor in good health (CMV status not recorded). Some clones in this sample may be carry-over from other donors' samples. Specimen: PBMCs.

The CDR3 here is CASSTYSQDGYTF. For the CDR3, the DNA is TGTGCCAGCAGCACTTACAGCCAGGACGGCTACACCTTC. The chain is built from TRBV7-9 and TRBJ1-2; D is unclear. Trimming shortened V by 5 bases and J by 8 bases, and 15 bases separated the two germline ends. CDR1 and CDR2 from the germline V gene are SEHNR and FQNEAQ (reference sequence). The CDR3 is made up of 13 amino acids.